These 10 T cell receptor beta chains were all obtained from the same sample, sequenced in a study of CD8+CD57+ T cells in acquired aplastic anemia. Genomic DNA, the template, was used for profiling of the TCR beta VDJ and CDR3. Each CDR3 protein gets one entry after TCRdb re-called the reads with MiXCR. The table includes roughly 170,000 distinct CDR3 sequences, around 60% detected once. Sequencing was carried out using sorted CD4+, CD8+, or CD8+CD57+ T cells (not recorded which) from PBMCs. These receptors originate from a human donor in good health.

This chain links TRBV2 with TRBJ1-2; the D is unclear. Germline V gene sequence: CDR1 SNHLY, CDR2 FYNNEI. There are 12 residues in the CDR3. Trimming left V 3 bases short and J 7 bases short, with 9 bases between. CDR3 amino acids: CASSDPGFGYTF. CDR3 in DNA: TGTGCCAGCAGTGACCCGGGGTTTGGCTACACCTTC.

There are many counts of this clonotype. The rearrangement joins TRBV5-6 to TRBJ2-1, with a possible D match to TRBD2 (6 bases). From germline, CDR1 is SGHDT and CDR2 YYEEEE. CDR3 length equals 14 residues. The ends were cut back, 4 bases at V and 9 bases at J, with 17 bases in the middle. CDR3 sequence (DNA): TGTGCCAGCAGCCCCCGTCTGGGGACTGGTGAGCAGTTCTTC. It is translated as CASSPRLGTGEQFF.

In the case of this clonotype: The CDR3 end shows no conserved phenylalanine or tryptophan, and so a read error is likely. The chain is built from TRBV7-9 and TRBJ2-1; TRBD1 is a possible D gene (6 bases). V lost 5 bases, J lost 3 bases, and 11 bases lay in between. The CDR3 has 14 residues. Per the germline V gene, CDR1 is SEHNR and CDR2 is FQNEAQ (reference sequence). CDR3 loop: CASSPDRYYNEQFL. CDR3 DNA: TGTGCCAGCAGCCCGGACAGATACTACAATGAGCAGTTCCTC.

In this sample, this clonotype turned up many times. V is TRBV24-1 and J is TRBJ2-1; 11 nucleotides match TRBD2. This CDR3 is built from 16 residues. Germline loops: CDR1 KGHDR, CDR2 SFDVKD. The V and J ends lost 4 bases and 10 bases, in that order; junction bases with no gene match: 11. Here the CDR3 DNA reads TGTGCCACCAGTGACTTAGGACTAGCGGGTGGTGGAGAGCAGTTCTTC. Translated: CATSDLGLAGGGEQFF.

With respect to this clonotype: An end of the junction does not agree with germline; a read error may underlie this. The V call is TRBV5-1, the J call TRBJ2-5; TRBD1 aligns across 11 bases. Germline values: CDR1 SGHRS, CDR2 YFSETQ. The CDR3 runs 15 residues. CDR3 amino acids: CAGSSAGTGGETQYF. In DNA form, the CDR3 reads TGCGCCGGCAGCTCCGCCGGGACAGGGGGAGAGACCCAGTACTTC.

This rearrangement joins TRBV27 to TRBJ1-5, with D unclear. Trimming took 5 bases from V and 3 from J, leaving 8 bases between them. Germline V gene sequence: CDR1 MNHEY, CDR2 SMNVEV (reference sequence). The CDR3 has 13 amino acids. In DNA form, the CDR3 reads TGTGCCAGCAGTGGGCAGGTCAATCAGCCCCAGCATTTT. Its translation is CASSGQVNQPQHF.

The chain links TRBV19 to TRBJ1-6, with a weak D call TRBD1 (5 bases). The germline V gene has CDR1 LNHDA and CDR2 SQIVND (reference sequence). The CDR3 runs 13 residues. V lost 5 bases and J lost 6, with 8 bases in between. The CDR3 nucleotides are TGTGCCAGTAGTGACAGTCCTAATTCACCCCTCCACTTT. Encoded protein: CASSDSPNSPLHF.

This chain links TRBV24-1 with TRBJ2-3; 10 nucleotides align to TRBD2. V dropped 4 bases and J dropped 4; count of bases not matched to a gene: 10. Germline V gene data show CDR1 as KGHDR and CDR2 as SFDVKD. The CDR3 has 17 amino acids. CDR3 nucleotide sequence: TGTGCCACCAGTGACAATACCCATAGCGGGAGGTCAGATACGCAGTATTTT. This encodes CATSDNTHSGRSDTQYF.

Ten or more counts support this clonotype. The chain employs TRBV4-2 and TRBJ2-7; TRBD2 is a possible D gene (5 bases). CDR1 is LGHNA and CDR2 is YNFKEQ in the germline V gene. The CDR3 is 16 residues long. The V end lost 4 bases, the J end lost 0 bases, and 16 bases lay between the germline ends. CDR3 nucleotide sequence: TGTGCCAGCAGCCTGGCTAGTGAGGAGGCCTCCTACGAGCAGTACTTC. Protein sequence: CASSLASEEASYEQYF.

This clonotype was recorded once. V is TRBV11-2 and J is TRBJ2-5; D remains unclear. The CDR3 runs to 12 residues. Germline V gene lookup returns CDR1 SGHAT and CDR2 FQNNGV. V lost 1 base and J lost 7, with 7 bases in between. Written as DNA, the CDR3 is TGTGCCAGCAGCTTAGTGGCTAGGACCCAGTACTTC. This translates into CASSLVARTQYF. Variable domain in full (rest from reference TRBV11-2 and TRBJ2-5): EAGVAQSPRYKIIEKRQSVAFWCNPISGHATLYWYQQILGQGPKLLIQFQNNGVVDDSQLPKDRFSAERLKGVDSTLKIQPAKLEDSAVYLCASSLVARTQYFGPGTRLLVL.